This T cell receptor beta chain was identified during a study of blood T cell repertoires in COVID-19. Trimming shortened V by 3 bases and J by 0 bases, and 16 bases separated the two germline ends. The germline gives CDR1 KGHSH, CDR2 LQKENI. There are 17 residues in the CDR3. Assay used: immunoSEQ multiplex PCR; TCRdb lists only in-frame clones, some missing. The sample has hundreds of thousands of clones, approximately 91% seen once; the top ten hold approximately 8.3%. The receptor was derived from a woman aged 55-70 years who had recovered from COVID-19. Sequencing was done on a sample of PBMCs or T cells enriched from blood (not recorded which). V is TRBV18 and J is TRBJ2-3; possibly TRBD2 for D (6 bases). DNA of the CDR3: TGTGCCAGCTCACCCCCCGTCGGCGGGGCGAGCACAGATACGCAGTATTTT. This translates into CASSPPVGGASTDTQYF.